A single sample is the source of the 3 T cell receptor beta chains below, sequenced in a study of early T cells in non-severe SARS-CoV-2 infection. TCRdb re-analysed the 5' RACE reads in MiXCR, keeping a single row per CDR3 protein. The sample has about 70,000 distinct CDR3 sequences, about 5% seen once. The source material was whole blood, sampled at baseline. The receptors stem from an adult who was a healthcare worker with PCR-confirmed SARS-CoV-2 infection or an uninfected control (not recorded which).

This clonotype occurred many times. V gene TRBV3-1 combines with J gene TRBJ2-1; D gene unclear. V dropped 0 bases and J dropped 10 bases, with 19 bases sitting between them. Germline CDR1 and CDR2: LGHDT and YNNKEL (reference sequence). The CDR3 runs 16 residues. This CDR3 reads CASSQERLGFRPEQFF. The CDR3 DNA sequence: TGTGCCAGCAGCCAAGAGCGATTAGGGTTTAGGCCAGAGCAGTTCTTC.

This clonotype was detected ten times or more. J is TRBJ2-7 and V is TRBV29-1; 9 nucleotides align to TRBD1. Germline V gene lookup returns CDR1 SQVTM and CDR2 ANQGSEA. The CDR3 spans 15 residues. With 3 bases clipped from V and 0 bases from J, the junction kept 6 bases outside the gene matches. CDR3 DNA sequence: TGCAGCGTTGAGCCGACAGGGGGGGACTCCTACGAGCAGTACTTC. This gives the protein CSVEPTGGDSYEQYF.

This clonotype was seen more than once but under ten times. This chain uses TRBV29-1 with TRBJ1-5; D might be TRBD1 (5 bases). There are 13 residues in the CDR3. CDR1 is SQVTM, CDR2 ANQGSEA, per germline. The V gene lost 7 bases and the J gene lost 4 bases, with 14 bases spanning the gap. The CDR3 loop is CSGSQGYNQPQHF. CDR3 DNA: TGCAGCGGTAGTCAGGGATATAATCAGCCCCAGCATTTT.